This T cell receptor beta chain was retrieved from a study of blood T cell repertoires in COVID-19. Seattle participants joined during active infection and were tracked over time. The J segment lost 4 bases and the V segment lost 3 bases, leaving 15 bases of the junction unmatched. This CDR3 region has 18 residues. The V gene's germline CDR1 is SEHNR and CDR2 FQNEAQ (reference sequence). Repertoires were generated with immunoSEQ multiplex PCR, while TCRdb's copy carries only in-frame clones and drops some. The table records some 140,000 clones, 79% of them present only once. This chain connects TRBV7-9 to TRBJ2-1; TRBD1 agrees at 7 bases. Sequenced: peripheral blood. This TCR was sampled from an older woman with COVID-19, enrolled during active disease. CDR3 residues: CASSFANWDRRGYNEQFF. The CDR3 bases are TGTGCCAGCAGCTTCGCGAATTGGGACAGAAGGGGATACAATGAGCAGTTCTTC.